A single sample is the source of the 21 T cell receptor beta chains below, sequenced in a study of Graves' ophthalmopathy and Graves' hyperthyroidism (dated by TCRdb to 2017 to 2018). Reads for this sample came from an Illumina HiSeq 2000. For repertoire sequencing, TCR beta CDR3 regions were amplified from RNA transcripts. A first-round RT-PCR used HTBI primers with the Qiagen OneStep RT-PCR kit, followed by a second-round multiplex PCR, size selection and purification. TCRdb itself trimmed the public reads at Q25 with fastp, ran MiXCR and retained productive beta chains. Entries that share a CDR3 protein sequence are merged under the most common genes and DNA. This sample has about half a million distinct CDR3 sequences in its table, and around an eighth of those were observed once. 8% to 10% of the sample belongs to the ten largest clones. Sequenced material: blood. The source is a woman aged 30 to 39 with Graves' ophthalmopathy. Donor details come from another sample of the same person, matched by shared clones.

This clonotype has ten or more counts. The J gene is TRBJ2-7, the V gene TRBV20-1, with a possible D match to TRBD1 (5 bases). Germline V CDR1 and CDR2: DFQATT, SNEGSKA (reference sequence). The V gene lost 3 bases and the J gene lost 2 bases, with 17 bases spanning the gap. The CDR3 sequence is 15 residues long. The CDR3 reads CSARDGHQRPYEQYF. Here the CDR3 DNA reads TGCAGTGCTAGGGACGGACATCAGAGGCCCTACGAGCAGTACTTC.

This clonotype was detected only a few times. The CDR3 nucleotides read TGTGCCAGCAGCTTGGCCGGGGGTCTGGCCTACGAGCAGTACTTC. Translated, it gives CASSLAGGLAYEQYF. J is TRBJ2-7 and V is TRBV13; D is perhaps TRBD2 (6 bases). Germline-derived CDR1 and CDR2 are PRHDT and FYEKMQ (reference sequence). V was clipped by 3 bases and J by 2 bases, with 14 bases between them. CDR3 length equals 15 residues.

This clonotype appeared many times. The chain couples TRBV6-1 to TRBJ2-5; TRBD1 agrees at 10 bases. This CDR3 has 16 amino acids. The germline V gene encodes CDR1 MNHNS and CDR2 SASEGT. V lost 5 bases and J lost 4; bases outside the gene matches: 10. CDR3 protein: CASSPFGQGVLETQYF. CDR3 sequence (DNA): TGTGCCAGCAGTCCCTTCGGACAGGGGGTGTTAGAGACCCAGTACTTC.

The rearrangement uses TRBV7-9 and TRBJ1-1; D unclear. Germline-derived CDR1 and CDR2 are SEHNR and FQNEAQ (reference sequence). Trimming left V 5 bases short and J 3 bases short, with 10 bases between. The CDR3 is 13 amino acids. The CDR3 DNA follows: TGTGCCAGCAGCAAGAGGGTGGACACTGAAGCTTTCTTT. Translated: CASSKRVDTEAFF.

This clonotype was seen at least ten times. The CDR3 DNA sequence: TGTGCCAGCAGTGAAGGACGGACGAACACTGAAGCTTTCTTT. Its translation: CASSEGRTNTEAFF. The gene calls are TRBV6-1 and TRBJ1-1; D gene unclear. V dropped 1 base and J dropped 1 base, with 7 bases sitting between them. The CDR3 contains 14 residues. Germline loops: CDR1 MNHNS, CDR2 SASEGT.

This clonotype was found many times. The V gene is TRBV19, the J gene TRBJ2-2; unclear D gene. This CDR3 spans 13 amino acids. Germline CDR1 is LNHDA and CDR2 is SQIVND (reference sequence). Trimming pared 10 bases from V and 7 bases from J, leaving 16 bases between. In nucleotides, the CDR3 is TGTGCCACACGGGCCGCTAACCACGGGGAGCTGTTTTTT. Encoded protein: CATRAANHGELFF.

The sample holds many counts of this clonotype. The chain couples TRBV15 to TRBJ2-3, with 11 bases matching TRBD1. V shed 5 bases and J 4 bases; nucleotides not matched to a gene: 5. CDR1 and CDR2 (germline): LNHNV, YYDKDF (reference sequence). The CDR3 is made up of 15 amino acids. The CDR3: CATSGGQGAADTQYF. CDR3 in DNA: TGTGCCACCAGCGGAGGACAGGGGGCCGCAGATACGCAGTATTTT.

The V and J genes are TRBV27 and TRBJ1-2; no definite D call. This CDR3 is built from 14 residues. V was cut by 5 bases and J by 1 base, with 11 bases left in between. CDR1 is MNHEY, CDR2 SMNVEV, per germline (reference sequence). The CDR3 protein is CASSPGSGNYGYTF. For the CDR3, the DNA is TGTGCCAGCAGTCCGGGATCGGGTAACTATGGCTACACCTTC.

The chain carries TRBV7-3 and TRBJ2-5; TRBD2 agrees at 15 bases. This CDR3 spans 16 amino acids. Germline values: CDR1 SGHTA, CDR2 FQGTGA. After removal of 4 bases from V and 5 bases from J, the junction contained 5 bases not matched to a gene. This chain's CDR3 is CASSWTSGGAAETQYF. In nucleotides, the CDR3 is TGTGCCAGCAGCTGGACTAGCGGGGGGGCGGCGGAGACCCAGTACTTC.

In this sample, this clonotype turned up many times. The chain carries TRBV9 and TRBJ2-7, with 8 bases lining up with TRBD2. The CDR3 totals 17 residues. CDR1 is SGDLS and CDR2 is YYNGEE in the germline V gene. After removal of 0 bases from V and 5 bases from J, the junction contained 13 bases not matched to a gene. CDR3 nucleotides: TGTGCCAGCAGCGTAGAGGCCCGGGGTGGACTAGCCGACGAGCAGTACTTC. As protein: CASSVEARGGLADEQYF.

This clonotype was recorded many times. The V and J genes are TRBV6-5 and TRBJ2-7; 9 positions agree with TRBD2. The V gene end was trimmed by 4 bases and the J gene end by 3 bases; junction bases not matched to a gene: 4. CDR1 and CDR2 from the germline V gene are MNHEY and SVGAGI. The CDR3 is 14 amino acids. As DNA, the CDR3 is TGTGCCAGCAGTTCGACTAGCGGAAACTACGAGCAGTACTTC. Protein product: CASSSTSGNYEQYF.

This clonotype was counted ten times or more. The chain carries TRBV4-2 and TRBJ2-7; 7 positions match TRBD2. The CDR3 extends over 14 amino acids. Trimming removed 4 bases from V and 4 bases from J; junction bases left unmatched: 7. CDR1 is LGHNA and CDR2 is YNFKEQ in the germline V gene. The CDR3 DNA is TGTGCCAGCAGCCTCGGCTCGCGGGAGTACGAGCAGTACTTC. Its protein product is CASSLGSREYEQYF.

In the case of this clonotype: With a much larger clone just one base away, this may be a read error. Since the CDR3 does not end with the conserved phenylalanine or tryptophan, this likely comes from a read error. The J gene is TRBJ1-1, the V gene TRBV2; D not resolved. Germline V gene data show CDR1 as SNHLY and CDR2 as FYNNEI. V was shortened by 6 bases and J by 0 bases, with 11 bases between the two germline ends. CDR3 length: 14 amino acids. In nucleotides, the CDR3 is TGTGCCAGCAGACTCTTGGGAGTGAACACTGAAGCTTTCTAT. Protein sequence: CASRLLGVNTEAFY.

A note on this clonotype: A read error may be the cause here, since a much bigger clone is one base away. The V and J genes are TRBV6-1 and TRBJ1-1; D not resolved. The CDR3 is made up of 12 amino acids. The V end was cut by 3 bases, the J end by 1 base, with 3 bases between. CDR1 is MNHNS, CDR2 SASEGT, per germline. The DNA of the CDR3 is TGTGCCAGCAGTGACCAGAACACTGAAGCTTTCTTT. This codes for CASSDQNTEAFF.

There are many counts of this clonotype. V is TRBV6-5 and J is TRBJ1-1, with D tentatively TRBD1 (6 bases). Trimming removed 7 bases at V and 3 bases at J, with 21 bases between. CDR1 is MNHEY, CDR2 SVGAGI, per germline. The CDR3 length is 16 residues. The CDR3 region has the DNA TGTGCCAGCATTTCGAAGGGGGGGGTTTTGCACACTGAAGCTTTCTTT. Protein sequence: CASISKGGVLHTEAFF.

This clonotype was counted many times. This chain connects TRBV6-1 to TRBJ1-3; D unresolved. CDR1 MNHNS and CDR2 SASEGT come from the germline V gene. V gave up 6 bases and J gave up 0 bases, with 15 bases separating them. The CDR3 spans 16 residues. The CDR3 sequence: CASSWTGPNSGNTIYF. As DNA, the CDR3 is TGTGCCAGCAGCTGGACCGGACCGAACTCTGGAAACACCATATATTTT.

The table lists this clonotype with many counts. The chain uses TRBV7-9 and TRBJ2-5; D is undetermined. Germline V gene sequence: CDR1 SEHNR, CDR2 FQNEAQ (reference sequence). V shed 0 bases and J shed 5 bases, with 10 bases lying between them. The CDR3 is made up of 14 amino acids. The CDR3 protein is CASSLASVGETQYF. DNA of the CDR3: TGTGCCAGCAGCTTAGCATCGGTGGGGGAGACCCAGTACTTC.

This clonotype showed up many times. The V gene is TRBV6-1, the J gene TRBJ2-7; TRBD1 matches 7 bases. Germline V gives CDR1 MNHNS, CDR2 SASEGT. The CDR3 covers 13 residues. Trimming at V came to 8 bases and at J to 2 bases, leaving 6 bases not matched to a gene. CDR3 amino acids: CASHGTVTYEQYF. The CDR3 nucleotides read TGTGCCAGCCATGGGACAGTTACCTACGAGCAGTACTTC.

This clonotype was observed a handful of times. This sequence joins TRBV7-9 and TRBJ2-7; D possibly matches TRBD1 or TRBD2 (5 bases each). Trimming removed 3 bases from V and 7 bases from J, with 19 bases in between. CDR1 is SEHNR and CDR2 is FQNEAQ in the germline V gene (reference sequence). The CDR3 is made up of 15 amino acids. Here the CDR3 DNA reads TGTGCCAGCAGCTTCCGGGGCGCCGTTAGGGATGAGCAGTACTTC. It codes for CASSFRGAVRDEQYF.

The table lists this clonotype with many counts. The CDR3 loop is CASSTSGRKYGYTF. The DNA for the CDR3 is TGTGCCAGCAGCACCTCGGGCCGTAAATATGGCTACACCTTC. The chain links TRBV14 to TRBJ1-2; unclear D gene. The CDR3 is made up of 14 amino acids. The V gene's germline CDR1 is SGHDN and CDR2 FVKESK. Deletions cut 5 bases from V and 5 bases from J, with 15 bases between.

This clonotype was picked up many times. The rearrangement joins TRBV6-1 to TRBJ2-7; D call uncertain. This CDR3 has 14 amino acids. The ends were cut back, 7 bases at V and 6 bases at J, with 19 bases in the middle. Germline CDR1 reads MNHNS; CDR2 reads SASEGT. This chain's CDR3 is CASTLRASASEQYF. The CDR3 bases are TGTGCCAGCACCCTCCGGGCGTCAGCTTCCGAGCAGTACTTC.